One and the same sample provided the 23 T cell receptor beta chains below, sequenced in a study of CD8+CD57+ T cells in acquired aplastic anemia. Profiling that covered TCR beta VDJ and CDR3 relied on genomic DNA as its template. Using its own MiXCR run on the reads, TCRdb lists one record per CDR3 protein. The data contain about 190,000 distinct CDR3 sequences, about three fifths of them singletons. Source material: sorted CD4+, CD8+, or CD8+CD57+ T cells (not recorded which) from PBMCs. Receptors originate from a human donor with severe aplastic anemia or a healthy control (not recorded which).

This chain uses TRBV7-3 with TRBJ2-5, with D perhaps given as TRBD1 or TRBD2 (7 bases each). Germline lookup yields CDR1 SGHTA and CDR2 FQGTGA. CDR3 length: 16 amino acids. Trimming took off 3 bases at V and 4 bases at J, with 18 bases between the two ends. DNA of the CDR3: TGTGCCAGCAGCTTCCCAGGGGGGGATCTGGTAGAGACCCAGTACTTC. Translating it yields CASSFPGGDLVETQYF.

The rearrangement uses TRBV29-1 and TRBJ2-7; perhaps TRBD1 as D (5 bases). This CDR3 is built from 11 residues. Germline-derived CDR1 and CDR2 are SQVTM and ANQGSEA. Trimming stripped 7 bases from V and 1 base from J, with 8 bases between. The CDR3 protein is CSGGVSYEQYF. CDR3 in DNA: TGCAGCGGGGGCGTATCCTACGAGCAGTACTTC.

This clonotype appeared a single time. The chain links TRBV12-3 or TRBV12-4 to TRBJ1-2; TRBD1 aligns across 7 bases. The V segment lost 6 bases and the J segment 5 bases; nucleotides outside the gene matches: 12. The CDR3 runs to 15 residues. The CDR3 protein is CASSKDRDGPYGYTF. The DNA of the CDR3 is TGTGCCAGCAGCAAAGACAGGGATGGACCGTATGGCTACACCTTC.

V usage is TRBV2 and J usage is TRBJ2-1; D perhaps matches TRBD2 (5 bases). The CDR3 spans 12 residues. Germline V lookup: CDR1 SNHLY, CDR2 FYNNEI. The V end lost 7 bases, the J end lost 6 bases, and 10 bases lay between the germline ends. The CDR3 sequence: CASTPGSNEQFF. The CDR3 DNA reads as TGTGCCAGCACCCCGGGATCCAATGAGCAGTTCTTC.

The chain combines TRBV5-4 with TRBJ1-1, with D hard to call. CDR3 size: 12 residues. Trimming removed 0 bases at V and 9 bases at J, with 9 bases between. Germline lookup yields CDR1 SGHNT and CDR2 YYREEE (reference sequence). Here the CDR3 reads CASSLANAKAFF. The CDR3 region has the DNA TGTGCCAGCAGCTTGGCGAACGCTAAAGCTTTCTTT.

The rearrangement uses TRBV7-9 and TRBJ2-5, with 9 bases aligning to TRBD2. Per germline, CDR1 SEHNR and CDR2 FQNEAQ (reference sequence). With V trimmed by 6 bases and J by 2 bases, 4 bases remained unmatched. The CDR3 contains 14 residues. The CDR3 bases are TGTGCCAGCAGACACCTAGCGGGGCAAGAGACCCAGTACTTC. This encodes CASRHLAGQETQYF.

The CDR3 region has the DNA TGTGCCATCAGCGTCGGCCCTAGCTCTGGAAACACCATATATTTT. Encoded protein: CAISVGPSSGNTIYF. The V and J genes are TRBV10-3 and TRBJ1-3, with D unclear. V lost 6 bases to trimming and J lost 0 bases, with 12 bases between them. The CDR3 spans 15 residues. Germline CDR1 is ENHRY and CDR2 is SYGVKD.

On this clonotype: A single base separates this from a much larger clone, so it may be a read error. V is TRBV6-1 and J is TRBJ2-6; a weak D match, TRBD2 (6 bases). Germline lookup yields CDR1 MNHNS and CDR2 SASEGT. CDR3 length: 18 residues. In DNA form, the CDR3 reads TGTGCCTGCAGTCCGCGGGATTGGGGTTTCACTGGGGCCAACGTCCTGACTTTC. It is translated as CACSPRDWGFTGANVLTF.

This chain connects TRBV4-3 to TRBJ1-5; no firm D call. The length of the CDR3 is 14 residues. V lost 2 bases to trimming and J lost 2 bases, with 7 bases between them. Germline V lookup: CDR1 LGHNA, CDR2 YSLEER. CDR3 coding DNA: TGCGCCAGCAGCCAATTCTTGGGCAATCAGCCCCAGCATTTT. Protein sequence: CASSQFLGNQPQHF.

The rearrangement links TRBV19 to TRBJ1-3; TRBD1 is a possible D gene (5 bases). The ends were cut back, 9 bases at V and 8 bases at J, with 8 bases in the middle. Germline-derived CDR1 and CDR2 are LNHDA and SQIVND (reference sequence). The CDR3 has 10 residues. The CDR3 DNA reads as TGTGCCAGCACGGGGGACACCATATATTTT. Translated: CASTGDTIYF.

Only one count was recorded for this clonotype. Germline and junction disagree at one end, which may indicate a read error. This chain connects TRBV5-1 to TRBJ2-7; 7 nucleotides line up with TRBD1. The CDR3 has 15 residues. Germline assignment: CDR1 SGHRS and CDR2 YFSETQ. In DNA form, the CDR3 reads TGTGCCAGCAGCCAATACCGGGACAGCTCCTCCGAGCAGTACTTC. Translated: CASSQYRDSSSEQYF.

The chain has TRBV9 and TRBJ1-2, with D possibly matching TRBD1 (5 bases). The CDR3 is 17 amino acids. CDR1 SGDLS and CDR2 YYNGEE come from the germline V gene. The germline V and J ends were trimmed by 4 bases and 1 base, with 20 bases remaining between them. CDR3 nucleotide sequence: TGTGCCAGCAGCCCCCGTTTAGGCAGGGAGTATAACTATGGCTACACCTTC. This encodes CASSPRLGREYNYGYTF. Looking up the rest from reference TRBV9 and TRBJ1-2 gives the full variable domain: DSGVTQTPKHLITATGQRVTLRCSPRSGDLSVYWYQQSLDQGLQFLIQYYNGEERAKGNILERFSAQQFPDLHSELNLSSLELGDSALYFCASSPRLGREYNYGYTFGSGTRLTVV.

This chain connects TRBV18 to TRBJ2-7; 8 bases are a match to TRBD2. The CDR3 is made up of 14 amino acids. Germline loops: CDR1 KGHSH, CDR2 LQKENI. Unmatched junction bases numbered 0, after V lost 1 base and J lost 1 base. The CDR3, as DNA: TGTGCCAGCTCACCACTAGCGGGGTCCTACGAGCAGTACTTC. Amino acid sequence: CASSPLAGSYEQYF. Drawing the rest from reference TRBV18 and TRBJ2-7, the complete variable domain is NAGVMQNPRHLVRRRGQEARLRCSPMKGHSHVYWYRQLPEEGLKFMVYLQKENIIDESGMPKERFSAEFPKEGPSILRIQQVVRGDSAAYFCASSPLAGSYEQYFGPGTRLTVT.

The genes are TRBV14 and TRBJ2-7; D not resolved. Trimming took 0 bases from V and 5 from J, leaving 5 bases between them. CDR1 is SGHDN and CDR2 is FVKESK in the germline V gene. CDR3 length: 12 residues. The CDR3 nucleotides read TGTGCCAGCAGCCAAGAATTCAACGAGCAGTACGTC. Encoded protein: CASSQEFNEQYV.

This sequence joins TRBV27 and TRBJ2-2; D is uncertain. CDR1 is MNHEY and CDR2 is SMNVEV in the germline V gene (reference sequence). This CDR3 region has 14 residues. V shed 4 bases and J shed 1 base, with 7 bases lying between them. CDR3 amino acids: CASSSRMNTGELFF. The CDR3 DNA follows: TGTGCCAGCAGTTCCAGGATGAACACCGGGGAGCTGTTTTTT.

This clonotype was counted ten times or more. As DNA, the CDR3 is TGTGCCAGCAGCCCCTCTCGGGAGTGGAACATTCAGTACTTC. Translating it yields CASSPSREWNIQYF. This chain joins TRBV7-9 and TRBJ2-4; tentative D call: TRBD2 (6 bases). The germline gives CDR1 SEHNR, CDR2 FQNEAQ (reference sequence). CDR3 length: 14 amino acids. The germline V and J ends were trimmed by 5 bases and 7 bases, with 15 bases remaining between them.

The chain combines TRBV7-3 with TRBJ2-7; 11 nucleotides agree with TRBD1. This CDR3 has 14 residues. Trimming cost V 3 bases and J 10 bases; bases outside gene matches: 8. The germline gives CDR1 SGHTA, CDR2 FQGTGA. CDR3 sequence reads: CASSFGGQGAGQYF. Here the CDR3 DNA reads TGTGCCAGCAGCTTTGGAGGACAGGGGGCAGGACAGTACTTC.

The CDR3 coding sequence is TGTGCCAGCAGCCCTAGCGGGAGCGCAGATACGCAGTATTTT. Its translation is CASSPSGSADTQYF. The chain uses TRBV7-3 and TRBJ2-3; 10 nucleotides line up with TRBD2. Germline V lookup: CDR1 SGHTA, CDR2 FQGTGA. With V trimmed by 5 bases and J by 4 bases, 3 bases remained unmatched. The CDR3 loop spans 14 amino acids.

This chain connects TRBV5-1 to TRBJ2-5; D is unclear. The CDR3 runs to 15 residues. Trimming took 0 bases from V and 1 from J, leaving 10 bases between them. Germline V lookup: CDR1 SGHRS, CDR2 YFSETQ. Here the CDR3 DNA reads TGCGCCAGCAGCTTGGGCACAGCAACCCAAGAGACCCAGTACTTC. Encoded protein: CASSLGTATQETQYF.

The chain has TRBV7-9 and TRBJ2-7; D perhaps matches TRBD2 (6 bases). The CDR3 covers 15 residues. V gave up 7 bases and J gave up 0 bases, with 16 bases separating them. Germline-derived CDR1 and CDR2 are SEHNR and FQNEAQ (reference sequence). The CDR3 is CASTPRGGSSYEQYF. DNA of the CDR3: TGTGCCAGCACCCCCCGGGGAGGAAGCTCCTACGAGCAGTACTTC.

The V gene is TRBV25-1, the J gene TRBJ2-5; 9 positions match TRBD1. V dropped 6 bases and J dropped 0; count of bases not matched to a gene: 23. CDR1 MGHDK and CDR2 SYGVNS come from the germline V gene. This CDR3 region has 21 residues. CDR3 in amino acids: CASRLIRDRVPLCPDQETQYF. The DNA for the CDR3 is TGTGCCAGCAGACTCATCCGGGACAGGGTTCCCTTGTGTCCTGACCAAGAGACCCAGTACTTC.

V usage is TRBV29-1 and J usage is TRBJ2-7; D is perhaps TRBD2 (7 bases). Trimming pared 7 bases from V and 0 bases from J, leaving 13 bases between. The germline V gene encodes CDR1 SQVTM and CDR2 ANQGSEA. The CDR3 length is 13 residues. CDR3 in DNA: TGCAGCGCCCGAAGGGGGGGCTCCTACGAGCAGTACTTC. Its translation is CSARRGGSYEQYF.

The V call is TRBV10-3, the J call TRBJ1-2; 8 positions agree with TRBD1. The germline gives CDR1 ENHRY, CDR2 SYGVKD. V trimming: 8 bases; J trimming: 7 bases; junction bases outside the gene matches: 6. The CDR3 has 12 amino acids. The CDR3 coding sequence is TGTGCCATCCGGACAGGGTCGGGTGGCTACACCTTC. This codes for CAIRTGSGGYTF.